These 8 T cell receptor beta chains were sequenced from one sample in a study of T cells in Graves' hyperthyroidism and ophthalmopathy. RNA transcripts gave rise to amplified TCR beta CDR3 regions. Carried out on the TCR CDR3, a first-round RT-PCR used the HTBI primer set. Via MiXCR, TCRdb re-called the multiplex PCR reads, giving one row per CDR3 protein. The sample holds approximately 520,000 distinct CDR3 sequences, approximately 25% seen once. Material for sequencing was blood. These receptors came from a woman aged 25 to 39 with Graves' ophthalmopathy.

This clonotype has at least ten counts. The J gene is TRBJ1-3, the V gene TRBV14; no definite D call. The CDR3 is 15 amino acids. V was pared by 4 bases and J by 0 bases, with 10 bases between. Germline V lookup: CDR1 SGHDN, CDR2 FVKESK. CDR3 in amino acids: CASSRLLNSGNTIYF. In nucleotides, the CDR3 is TGTGCCAGCAGCCGGCTTCTGAACTCTGGAAACACCATATATTTT.

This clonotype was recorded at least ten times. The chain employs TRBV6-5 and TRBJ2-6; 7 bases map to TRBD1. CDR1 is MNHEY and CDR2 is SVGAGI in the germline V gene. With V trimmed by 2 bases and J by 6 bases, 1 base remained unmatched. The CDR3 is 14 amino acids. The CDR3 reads CASSYQGEANVLTF. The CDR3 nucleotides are TGTGCCAGCAGTTACCAGGGGGAGGCCAACGTCCTGACTTTC.

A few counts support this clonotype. The CDR3 sequence: CASSLAQGWETQYF. CDR3 DNA: TGCGCCAGCAGCTTGGCACAGGGATGGGAGACCCAGTACTTC. This chain links TRBV5-1 with TRBJ2-5; D is possibly TRBD1 (6 bases). This CDR3 spans 14 amino acids. V lost 0 bases and J lost 5, with 11 bases in between. The germline gives CDR1 SGHRS, CDR2 YFSETQ.

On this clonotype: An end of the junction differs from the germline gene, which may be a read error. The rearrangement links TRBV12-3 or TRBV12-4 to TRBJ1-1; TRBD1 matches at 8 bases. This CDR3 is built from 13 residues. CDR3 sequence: CASSPRTGSEAFF. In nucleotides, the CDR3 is TGTGCCAGCAGTCCTCGGACAGGGTCTGAGGCTTTCTTT.

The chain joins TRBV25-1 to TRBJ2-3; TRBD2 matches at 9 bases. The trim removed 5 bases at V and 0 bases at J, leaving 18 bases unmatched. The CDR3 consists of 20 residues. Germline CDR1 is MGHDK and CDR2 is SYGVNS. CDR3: CASSTLLAGLPGFSTDTQYF. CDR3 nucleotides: TGTGCCAGCAGTACCCTACTAGCGGGCCTCCCCGGATTTAGCACAGATACGCAGTATTTT.

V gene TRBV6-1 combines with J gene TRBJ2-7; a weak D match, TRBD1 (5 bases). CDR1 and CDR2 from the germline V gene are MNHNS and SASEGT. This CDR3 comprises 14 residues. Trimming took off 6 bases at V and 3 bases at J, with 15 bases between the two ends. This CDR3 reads CASSQDSLGYEQYF. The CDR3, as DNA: TGTGCCAGCAGCCAAGACAGCCTCGGCTACGAGCAGTACTTC.

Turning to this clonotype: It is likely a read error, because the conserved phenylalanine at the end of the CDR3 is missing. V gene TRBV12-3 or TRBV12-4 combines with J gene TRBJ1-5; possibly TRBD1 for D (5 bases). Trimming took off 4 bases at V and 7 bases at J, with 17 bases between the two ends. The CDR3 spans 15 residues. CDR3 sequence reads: CASSSSTERHQPQHV. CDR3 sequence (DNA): TGTGCCAGCAGTTCCTCGACAGAACGACACCAGCCCCAGCATGTT.

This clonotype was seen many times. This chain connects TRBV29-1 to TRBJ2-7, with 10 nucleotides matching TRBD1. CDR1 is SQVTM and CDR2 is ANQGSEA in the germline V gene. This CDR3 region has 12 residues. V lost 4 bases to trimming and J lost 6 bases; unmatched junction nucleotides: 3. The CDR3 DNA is TGCAGCGTTGGACAGGGGGCACTCGAGCAGTACTTC. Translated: CSVGQGALEQYF.